The source of this T cell receptor beta chain is a study of T cell changes during pregnancy in multiple sclerosis. Sequenced by immunoSEQ multiplex PCR; TCRdb stores in-frame clones only, minus some. The sample yields some 83,000 clones, over 80% seen once. The CDR3 has 15 amino acids. Germline values: CDR1 MDHEN, CDR2 SYDVKM. Germline trimming cut 7 bases from V and 1 base from J; bases unmatched to any gene: 5. The material sequenced was PBMCs, taken in the first trimester of pregnancy. This TCR was recovered from a female donor in good health, serving as a control in a pregnancy study. Some clones in this sample may be carry-over from other donors' samples. The chain is built from TRBV28 and TRBJ2-3, with TRBD2 identical over 10 bases. In nucleotides, the CDR3 is TGTGCCAGCAAGAGCGGGGGGGCTGGCACAGATACGCAGTATTTT. Protein sequence: CASKSGGAGTDTQYF.